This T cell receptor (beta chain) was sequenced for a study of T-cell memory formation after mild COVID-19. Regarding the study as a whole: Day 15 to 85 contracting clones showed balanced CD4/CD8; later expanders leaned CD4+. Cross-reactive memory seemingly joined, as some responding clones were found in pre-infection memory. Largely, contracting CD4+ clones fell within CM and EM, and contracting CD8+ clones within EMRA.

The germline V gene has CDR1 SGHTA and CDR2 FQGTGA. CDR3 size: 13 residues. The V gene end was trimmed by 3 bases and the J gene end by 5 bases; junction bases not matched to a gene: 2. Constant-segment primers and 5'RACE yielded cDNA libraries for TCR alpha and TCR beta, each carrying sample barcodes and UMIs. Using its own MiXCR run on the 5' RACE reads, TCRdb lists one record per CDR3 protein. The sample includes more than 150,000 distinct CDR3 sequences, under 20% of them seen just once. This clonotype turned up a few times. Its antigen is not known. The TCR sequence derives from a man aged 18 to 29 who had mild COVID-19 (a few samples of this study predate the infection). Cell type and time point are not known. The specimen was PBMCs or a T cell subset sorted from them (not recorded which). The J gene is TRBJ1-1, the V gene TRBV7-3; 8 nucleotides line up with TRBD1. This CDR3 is CASSFDRGTEAFF. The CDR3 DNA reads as TGTGCCAGCAGCTTTGACAGGGGAACTGAAGCTTTCTTT.